This T cell receptor beta chain was sequenced during a study of T cell repertoires in cytomegalovirus infection. Study-wide context: Indications came from public TCR beta signatures; they pointed to CMV infection and to a matching HLA type.

This clonotype turned up a few times. Its antigen is undetermined. TCRdb re-analysed the reads in MiXCR, keeping a single row per CDR3 protein. There are a few hundred thousand distinct CDR3 sequences in the sample; about 39% occur only once, and around 48% lies in the top ten. This CDR3 is built from 15 residues. V shed 0 bases and J shed 0 bases, with 8 bases lying between them. The V gene's germline CDR1 is SNHLY and CDR2 FYNNEI. This receptor was obtained from a human donor in good health (CMV status not recorded). Some clones in this sample may be carry-over from other donors' samples. Sequencing used cultured PBMCs, obtained from culture after CMV antigen stimulation. The rearrangement joins TRBV2 to TRBJ1-1; D is perhaps TRBD1 (6 bases). CDR3 DNA sequence: TGTGCCAGCAGTGAAGCACAGGGCATGAACACTGAAGCTTTCTTT. This encodes CASSEAQGMNTEAFF.